What follows are 32 T cell receptor beta chains derived from one specimen sequenced in a study of cytomegalovirus exposure and HLA in healthy donors. The repertoire was sequenced with immunoSEQ multiplex PCR; TCRdb's copy has only in-frame clones and lacks some. The sample has roughly 130,000 clones, around nine tenths seen once; the top ten hold 1.4%. The sequencing sample was made of PBMCs. All receptors come from a man aged 25-45 years in good health and CMV-seronegative.

CDR3 DNA sequence: TGTGCCAGCAGTGACTCCGCTAGCGGTCCCTACAATGAGCAGTTCTTC. It codes for CASSDSASGPYNEQFF. The V gene is TRBV6-4, the J gene TRBJ2-1; 7 bases map to TRBD2. Germline-derived CDR1 and CDR2 are MRHNA and SNTAGT. J lost 2 bases, V lost 0 bases, and 4 bases had no gene match. CDR3 size: 16 residues.

The genes are TRBV29-1 and TRBJ1-1; TRBD1 aligns across 7 bases. Germline CDR1 reads SQVTM; CDR2 reads ANQGSEA. The junction had 3 bases not matched to a gene; V was cut back by 8 bases and J by 0 bases. The CDR3 length is 12 residues. In DNA form, the CDR3 reads TGCAGCTCGGGACAGTTGAACACTGAAGCTTTCTTT. Translation: CSSGQLNTEAFF.

This chain connects TRBV30 to TRBJ2-1; maybe TRBD1 (6 bases). This CDR3 spans 10 amino acids. The germline V gene has CDR1 GTSNPN and CDR2 SVGIG (reference sequence). Trimming stripped 2 bases from V and 10 bases from J, with 6 bases between. CDR3 coding DNA: TGTGCCTGGAGTACAGGGGAGCAGTTCTTC. As protein: CAWSTGEQFF.

The rearrangement joins TRBV11-2 to TRBJ2-7; D is ambiguous. The V gene's germline CDR1 is SGHAT and CDR2 FQNNGV. The CDR3 runs 13 residues. V was pared by 1 base and J by 7 bases, with 11 bases between. CDR3 amino acids: CASSLASLGEQYF. Written as DNA, the CDR3 is TGTGCCAGCAGCTTAGCGAGTCTCGGGGAGCAGTACTTC.

V is TRBV5-1 and J is TRBJ2-7; no clear D gene. Germline V gene data show CDR1 as SGHRS and CDR2 as YFSETQ. The V gene lost 0 bases and the J gene lost 6 bases, with 13 bases spanning the gap. There are 14 residues in the CDR3. CDR3 protein: CASSLGQDEPEQYF. The DNA for the CDR3 is TGCGCCAGCAGCTTGGGTCAGGATGAGCCCGAGCAGTACTTC.

This clone was picked up a small number of times. The CDR3 protein is CASSADRGRHQPQHF. CDR3 sequence (DNA): TGTGCCAGCAGTGCGGACAGGGGGCGGCATCAGCCCCAGCATTTT. The V gene is TRBV2, the J gene TRBJ1-5; 11 positions match TRBD1. The CDR3 extends over 15 amino acids. Germline lookup yields CDR1 SNHLY and CDR2 FYNNEI. V lost 4 bases to trimming and J lost 5 bases; unmatched junction nucleotides: 4.

This chain joins TRBV7-8 and TRBJ2-2, with 8 bases that match TRBD1. Germline V gene lookup returns CDR1 SGHVS and CDR2 FQNEAQ. The CDR3 is 18 residues long. The chain's CDR3 is CVTWGDYWGQANTGELFF. As DNA, the CDR3 is TGTGTCACTTGGGGAGACTATTGGGGACAGGCAAACACCGGGGAGCTGTTTTTT.

The genes are TRBV6-1 and TRBJ1-3; a possible D gene is TRBD1 (6 bases). Germline V lookup: CDR1 MNHNS, CDR2 SASEGT. The CDR3 consists of 19 residues. V lost 2 bases to trimming and J lost 3 bases, with 23 bases between them. This CDR3 is CASSERSRFGGAFGNTIYF. CDR3 DNA sequence: TGTGCCAGCAGTGAACGTTCCAGGTTTGGGGGGGCATTTGGAAACACCATATATTTT.

The chain uses TRBV11-2 and TRBJ2-3, with a possible D match to TRBD2 (6 bases). Germline loops: CDR1 SGHAT, CDR2 FQNNGV. The CDR3 sequence is 16 residues long. Between the trimmed V and J ends, which lost 3 bases and 2 bases, there was a span of 15 bases. The CDR3 loop reads CASSLGWAGPTDTQYF. In DNA form, the CDR3 reads TGTGCCAGCAGCTTGGGATGGGCGGGACCCACAGATACGCAGTATTTT.

The CDR3 DNA reads as TGTGCCAGCTCAATCGGGACAGGGGATAACTATGGCTACACCTTC. Its protein product is CASSIGTGDNYGYTF. This rearrangement joins TRBV18 to TRBJ1-2; 10 positions match TRBD1. Germline CDR1 is KGHSH and CDR2 is LQKENI. The CDR3 runs 15 residues. V was clipped by 5 bases and J by 1 base; unmatched bases: 4.

Written as DNA, the CDR3 is TGTGCCAGCAGCCCGGGACAGCTCTCCTACGAGCAGTACTTC. Translated, it gives CASSPGQLSYEQYF. The V gene is TRBV27, the J gene TRBJ2-7; 7 nucleotides align to TRBD1. Germline trimming cut 6 bases from V and 0 bases from J; bases unmatched to any gene: 5. The CDR3 spans 14 residues. Per the germline V gene, CDR1 is MNHEY and CDR2 is SMNVEV (reference sequence).

The CDR3: CSVELWGISYEQYF. CDR3 bases: TGCAGCGTTGAACTGTGGGGCATAAGCTACGAGCAGTACTTC. J is TRBJ2-7 and V is TRBV29-1; TRBD1 is a possible D gene (5 bases). V dropped 2 bases and J dropped 3 bases, with 14 bases sitting between them. The CDR3 consists of 14 residues. Germline V gives CDR1 SQVTM, CDR2 ANQGSEA.

V usage is TRBV6-6 and J usage is TRBJ1-1, with 8 bases that match TRBD1. CDR1 is MNHNY and CDR2 is SVGAGI in the germline V gene (reference sequence). This CDR3 comprises 14 residues. J gave up 0 bases and V 5 bases, and 2 bases lay outside the gene matches. The CDR3 DNA sequence: TGTGCCAGCAGTACGACAGGGGTGAACACTGAAGCTTTCTTT. Amino acids: CASSTTGVNTEAFF.

The rearrangement joins TRBV14 to TRBJ1-2; tentatively, D is TRBD1 (5 bases). This CDR3 has 16 residues. Trimming removed 1 base at V and 4 bases at J, with 16 bases between. Germline V lookup: CDR1 SGHDN, CDR2 FVKESK. The chain's CDR3 is CASSQGFQTGGYGYTF. CDR3 coding DNA: TGTGCCAGCAGCCAAGGATTTCAGACGGGGGGCTATGGCTACACCTTC. The variable domain in full, with the rest retrieved from reference TRBV14 and TRBJ1-2, is EAGVTQFPSHSVIEKGQTVTLRCDPISGHDNLYWYRRVMGKEIKFLLHFVKESKQDESGMPNNRFLAERTGGTYSTLKVQPAELEDSGVYFCASSQGFQTGGYGYTFGSGTRLTVV.

The chain joins TRBV29-1 to TRBJ1-1; 8 nucleotides align to TRBD1. Germline-derived CDR1 and CDR2 are SQVTM and ANQGSEA. V lost 5 bases, J lost 5 bases, and 1 base stayed unmatched. The CDR3 runs to 11 residues. In nucleotides, the CDR3 is TGCAGCGTTCACAGGGGGACTGAAGCTTTCTTT. Encoded protein: CSVHRGTEAFF.

The genes are TRBV30 and TRBJ1-1; D is perhaps TRBD1 (5 bases). The CDR3 is 12 amino acids. Germline V gene sequence: CDR1 GTSNPN, CDR2 SVGIG (reference sequence). The V gene lost 3 bases and the J gene lost 10 bases, with 15 bases spanning the gap. The CDR3 DNA follows: TGTGCCTGGAGCCCACTGGCGGGGACAGCTTTCTTT. Protein product: CAWSPLAGTAFF.

This clone came up a few times. The chain links TRBV7-9 to TRBJ1-2; D is perhaps TRBD1 (6 bases). CDR1 and CDR2 from the germline V gene are SEHNR and FQNEAQ (reference sequence). The CDR3 totals 14 residues. The germline V and J ends were trimmed by 0 bases and 4 bases, with 9 bases remaining between them. In DNA form, the CDR3 reads TGTGCCAGCAGCTTAGCCGGGGGGCTCTATGGCTACACCTTC. Its protein product is CASSLAGGLYGYTF.

The chain's CDR3 is CASSQDIGSGANVLTF. The CDR3 region has the DNA TGCGCCAGCAGCCAAGATATCGGGAGTGGGGCCAACGTCCTGACTTTC. The rearrangement links TRBV4-3 to TRBJ2-6, with a possible D match to TRBD2 (6 bases). V lost 0 bases and J lost 3, with 9 bases in between. The CDR3 totals 16 residues. Germline V CDR1 and CDR2: LGHNA, YSLEER.

The chain links TRBV14 to TRBJ2-1, with D possibly being TRBD2 (5 bases). In germline, CDR1 is SGHDN, CDR2 FVKESK. The V end was cut by 3 bases, the J end by 7 bases, with 10 bases between. The CDR3 totals 13 residues. CDR3 loop: CASSHLRRNEQFF. The CDR3 nucleotides are TGTGCCAGCAGCCATCTACGGAGGAATGAGCAGTTCTTC.

This chain uses TRBV15 with TRBJ2-7; 8 bases line up with TRBD2. Germline-derived CDR1 and CDR2 are LNHNV and YYDKDF (reference sequence). With V trimmed by 0 bases and J by 6 bases, 7 bases remained unmatched. The CDR3 sequence is 15 residues long. The CDR3 bases are TGTGCCACCAGCAGAGAGAAGCGGGAGTTCTTCGAGCAGTACTTC. The encoded protein is CATSREKREFFEQYF.

The rearrangement uses TRBV7-2 and TRBJ2-1; 9 bases align to TRBD2. The CDR3 loop spans 21 amino acids. J was trimmed by 0 bases and V by 0 bases; bases with no gene match: 15. CDR1 is SGHTA, CDR2 FQGNSA, per germline. Here the CDR3 DNA reads TGTGCCAGCAGCTTAGCGCTGACACTAGCGGGCGCACCACGCTCCTACAATGAGCAGTTCTTC. Amino acids: CASSLALTLAGAPRSYNEQFF.

This clone was observed a few times. The rearrangement links TRBV19 to TRBJ1-2; TRBD1 agrees at 9 bases. The germline V gene has CDR1 LNHDA and CDR2 SQIVND (reference sequence). Unmatched junction bases numbered 13, after V lost 6 bases and J lost 8 bases. The CDR3 consists of 15 residues. CDR3 protein: CASRNSDRGQGGYTF. In DNA form, the CDR3 reads TGTGCCAGTAGGAACTCGGACAGGGGCCAGGGAGGCTACACCTTC.

The chain employs TRBV10-1 and TRBJ2-7; 11 positions match TRBD2. There are 16 residues in the CDR3. Looked up from germline, CDR1 is WNHNN and CDR2 is SYGVQD (reference sequence). J gave up 6 bases and V 3 bases, and 10 bases lay outside the gene matches. The CDR3 here is CASSDPGVAGGGEQYF. The CDR3 nucleotides read TGCGCCAGCAGTGACCCGGGGGTAGCGGGAGGGGGCGAGCAGTACTTC.

The CDR3 DNA is TGTGCCAGCACCGCAGGGGGCGGCTACAATGAGCAGTTCTTC. It specifies CASTAGGGYNEQFF. The gene calls are TRBV6-5 and TRBJ2-1; 8 nucleotides match TRBD1. This CDR3 has 14 residues. Trimming at V came to 7 bases and at J to 3 bases, leaving 5 bases not matched to a gene. The germline V gene has CDR1 MNHEY and CDR2 SVGAGI.

The chain combines TRBV6-5 with TRBJ1-3; D is unresolved. CDR1 is MNHEY, CDR2 SVGAGI, per germline. The CDR3 is 15 amino acids. V was shortened by 0 bases and J by 0 bases, with 6 bases between the two germline ends. The CDR3 sequence: CASSYSGYSGNTIYF. In nucleotides, the CDR3 is TGTGCCAGCAGTTACTCCGGGTACTCTGGAAACACCATATATTTT.

This chain connects TRBV29-1 to TRBJ2-3, with 10 bases matching TRBD1. CDR3 length: 13 amino acids. Trimming took 7 bases from V and 14 from J; bases not matched to a gene: 15. Germline-derived CDR1 and CDR2 are SQVTM and ANQGSEA. The CDR3 region has the DNA TGCAGCGCTGAGGGACAGGGGCTTTATGAGTGGTATTTT. Residues: CSAEGQGLYEWYF.

The sample holds one count of this clone. The chain links TRBV2 to TRBJ1-1, with a tentative D call TRBD1 (5 bases). The germline gives CDR1 SNHLY, CDR2 FYNNEI. V dropped 7 bases and J dropped 3 bases, with 15 bases sitting between them. This CDR3 contains 14 residues. CDR3 protein: CASNTGVQYTEAFF. In DNA form, the CDR3 reads TGTGCCAGCAATACGGGGGTACAATACACTGAAGCTTTCTTT.

The V and J genes are TRBV7-6 and TRBJ1-1; 10 bases map to TRBD1. Losses at the gene ends were 5 bases for V and 13 bases for J; bases not matched to a gene: 10. CDR3 length: 13 residues. Per the germline V gene, CDR1 is SGHVS and CDR2 is FNYEAQ. CDR3 DNA sequence: TGTGCCAGCAGCCAAGGACAGGGGGGATTCGTTTTCTTT. Its protein is CASSQGQGGFVFF. The full variable domain, completed using reference TRBV7-6 and TRBJ1-1, is GAGVSQSPRYKVTKRGQDVALRCDPISGHVSLYWYRQALGQGPEFLTYFNYEAQQDKSGLPNDRFSAERPEGSISTLTIQRTEQRDSAMYRCASSQGQGGFVFFGQGTRLTVV.

This clone came up a few times. The CDR3 loop reads CASSETGNTGELFF. The CDR3, as DNA: TGCGCCAGCAGTGAGACAGGGAACACCGGGGAGCTGTTTTTT. V gene TRBV10-1 combines with J gene TRBJ2-2; weak D call: TRBD1 (5 bases). Germline V lookup: CDR1 WNHNN, CDR2 SYGVQD (reference sequence). Trimming pared 2 bases from V and 1 base from J, leaving 5 bases between. The CDR3 extends over 14 amino acids.

CDR3 DNA sequence: TGTGCCAGCAGCGACTCGGGACTAGCGGGATACACCGGGGAGCTGTTTTTT. Translating it yields CASSDSGLAGYTGELFF. This chain joins TRBV5-6 and TRBJ2-2; 13 bases map to TRBD2. Germline values: CDR1 SGHDT, CDR2 YYEEEE. Trimming took 4 bases from V and 3 from J; bases not matched to a gene: 6. The CDR3 has 17 residues.

This chain links TRBV4-3 with TRBJ2-7, with D uncertain. The CDR3 is 15 amino acids. Between the trimmed V and J ends, which lost 0 bases and 0 bases, there was a span of 9 bases. Per germline, CDR1 LGHNA and CDR2 YSLEER. CDR3 amino acids: CASSQDRVSSYEQYF. CDR3 bases: TGCGCCAGCAGCCAAGATCGCGTGAGCTCCTACGAGCAGTACTTC.

This clone occurred once. The chain carries TRBV27 and TRBJ2-7, with D perhaps matching TRBD1 (6 bases). The germline V gene has CDR1 MNHEY and CDR2 SMNVEV (reference sequence). The CDR3 totals 15 residues. Trimming pared 6 bases from V and 4 bases from J, leaving 19 bases between. CDR3 loop: CASRSRQDWVYEQYF. CDR3 sequence (DNA): TGTGCCAGCAGATCTAGACAGGACTGGGTTTACGAGCAGTACTTC.